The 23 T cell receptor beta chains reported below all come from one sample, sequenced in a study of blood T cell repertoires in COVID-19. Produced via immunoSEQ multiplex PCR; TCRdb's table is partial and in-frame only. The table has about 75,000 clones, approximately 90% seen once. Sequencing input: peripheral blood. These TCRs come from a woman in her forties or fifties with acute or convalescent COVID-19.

The CDR3 spells CASSDIGTSGYNEQFF. CDR3 sequence (DNA): TGTGCCAGCAGTGACATAGGGACTAGCGGTTACAATGAGCAGTTCTTC. The chain uses TRBV6-4 and TRBJ2-1, with 11 bases that match TRBD2. V gave up 2 bases and J gave up 4 bases; unmatched junction bases: 4. From germline, CDR1 is MRHNA and CDR2 SNTAGT. This CDR3 spans 16 amino acids.

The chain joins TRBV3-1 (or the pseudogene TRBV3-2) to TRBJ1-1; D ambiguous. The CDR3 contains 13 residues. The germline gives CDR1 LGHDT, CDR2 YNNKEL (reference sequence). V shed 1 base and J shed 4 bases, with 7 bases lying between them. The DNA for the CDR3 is TGTGCCAGCAGCCAAGCCGGGTCCACTGAAGCTTTCTTT. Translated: CASSQAGSTEAFF.

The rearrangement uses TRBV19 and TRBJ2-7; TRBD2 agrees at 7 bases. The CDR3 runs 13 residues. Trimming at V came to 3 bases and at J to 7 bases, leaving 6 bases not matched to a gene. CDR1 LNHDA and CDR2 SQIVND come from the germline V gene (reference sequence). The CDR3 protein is CASSIRSGEEQYF. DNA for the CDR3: TGTGCCAGTAGTATTCGGAGCGGGGAAGAGCAGTACTTC.

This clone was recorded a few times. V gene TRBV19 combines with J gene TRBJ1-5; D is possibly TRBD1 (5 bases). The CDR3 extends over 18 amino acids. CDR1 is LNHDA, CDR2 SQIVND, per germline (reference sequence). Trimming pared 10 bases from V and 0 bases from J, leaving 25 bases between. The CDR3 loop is CAMRAGLLRKNSNQPQHF. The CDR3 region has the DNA TGTGCCATGAGGGCGGGGCTACTCAGGAAAAATAGCAATCAGCCCCAGCATTTT.

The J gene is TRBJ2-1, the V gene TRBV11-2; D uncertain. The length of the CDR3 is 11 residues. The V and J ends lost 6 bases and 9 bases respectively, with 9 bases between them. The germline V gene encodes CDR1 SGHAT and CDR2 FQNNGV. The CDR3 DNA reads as TGTGCCAGCAGGCGAGGCGGTGAGCAGTTCTTC. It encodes CASRRGGEQFF.

CDR3 DNA: TGTGCCAGCAGTTACCCCGGGGACAATCCAAATGAAGCTTTCTTT. It is translated as CASSYPGDNPNEAFF. The V call is TRBV6-6, the J call TRBJ1-1, with D tentatively TRBD1 (6 bases). This CDR3 has 15 residues. The germline V and J ends were trimmed by 2 bases and 7 bases, with 17 bases remaining between them. The germline V gene encodes CDR1 MNHNY and CDR2 SVGAGI (reference sequence).

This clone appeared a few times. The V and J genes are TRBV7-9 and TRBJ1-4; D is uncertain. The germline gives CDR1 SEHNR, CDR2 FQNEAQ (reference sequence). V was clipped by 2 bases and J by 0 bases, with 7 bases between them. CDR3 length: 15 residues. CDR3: CASSLYSATNEKLFF. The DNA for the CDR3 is TGTGCCAGCAGCTTATACAGTGCAACTAATGAAAAACTGTTTTTT.

CDR3 region: CASSLFRSGFSSGDTQYF. CDR3 coding DNA: TGCGCCAGCAGCTTGTTCAGGAGTGGCTTTTCATCGGGGGATACGCAGTATTTT. V gene TRBV5-1 combines with J gene TRBJ2-3; a possible D gene is TRBD2 (5 bases). The ends were cut back, 1 base at V and 6 bases at J, with 24 bases in the middle. The germline V gene has CDR1 SGHRS and CDR2 YFSETQ. The CDR3 totals 18 residues.

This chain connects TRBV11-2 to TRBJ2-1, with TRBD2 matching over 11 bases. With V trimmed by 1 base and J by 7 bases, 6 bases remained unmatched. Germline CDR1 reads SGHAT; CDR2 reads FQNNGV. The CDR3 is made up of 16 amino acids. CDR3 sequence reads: CASSLGLAGGQNEQFF. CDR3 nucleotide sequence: TGTGCCAGCAGCTTAGGGTTAGCGGGGGGGCAAAATGAGCAGTTCTTC.

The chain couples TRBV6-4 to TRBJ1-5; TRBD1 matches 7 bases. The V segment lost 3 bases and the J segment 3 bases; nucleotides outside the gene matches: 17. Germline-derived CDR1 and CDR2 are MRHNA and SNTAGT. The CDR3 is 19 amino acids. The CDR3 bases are TGTGCCAGCAGTGATTCCCATAACAAAGGACAGGAGACCAATCAGCCCCAGCATTTT. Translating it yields CASSDSHNKGQETNQPQHF.

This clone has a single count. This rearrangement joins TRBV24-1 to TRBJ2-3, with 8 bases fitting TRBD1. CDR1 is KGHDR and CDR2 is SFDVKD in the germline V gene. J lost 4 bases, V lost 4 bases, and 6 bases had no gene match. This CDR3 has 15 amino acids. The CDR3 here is CATSEPRTGPDTQYF. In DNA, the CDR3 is TGTGCCACCAGTGAACCCCGGACAGGGCCAGATACGCAGTATTTT.

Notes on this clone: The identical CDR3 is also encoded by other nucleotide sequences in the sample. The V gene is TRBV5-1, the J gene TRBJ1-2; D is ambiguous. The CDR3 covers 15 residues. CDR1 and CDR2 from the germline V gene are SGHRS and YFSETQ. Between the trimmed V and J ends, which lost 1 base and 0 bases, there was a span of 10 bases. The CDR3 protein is CASSLSGSTNYGYTF. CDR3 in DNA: TGCGCCAGCAGCTTGTCTGGCAGTACTAACTATGGCTACACCTTC.

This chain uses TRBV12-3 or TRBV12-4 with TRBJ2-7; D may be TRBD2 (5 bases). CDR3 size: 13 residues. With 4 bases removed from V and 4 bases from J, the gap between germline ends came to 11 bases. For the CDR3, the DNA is TGTGCCAGCAGTTCTTCTAGCAAATACGAGCAGTACTTC. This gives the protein CASSSSSKYEQYF.

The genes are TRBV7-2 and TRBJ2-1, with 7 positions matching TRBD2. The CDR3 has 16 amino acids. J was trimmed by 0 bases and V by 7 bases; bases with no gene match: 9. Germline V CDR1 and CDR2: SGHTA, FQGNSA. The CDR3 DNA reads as TGTGCCAGCACCCCGGGGCTAGCGGACTCCTACAATGAGCAGTTCTTC. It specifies CASTPGLADSYNEQFF.

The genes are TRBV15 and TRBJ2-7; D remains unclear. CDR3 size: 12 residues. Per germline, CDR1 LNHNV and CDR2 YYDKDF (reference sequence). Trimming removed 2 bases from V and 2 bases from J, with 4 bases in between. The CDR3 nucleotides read TGTGCCACCAGCAGAACTACCTACGAGCAGTACTTC. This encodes CATSRTTYEQYF.

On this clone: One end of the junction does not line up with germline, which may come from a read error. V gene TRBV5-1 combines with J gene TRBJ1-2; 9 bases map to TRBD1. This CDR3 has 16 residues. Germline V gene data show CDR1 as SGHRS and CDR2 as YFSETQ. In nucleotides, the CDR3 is TGCGCCAGCAGGTTGGGGTACAGGACAGGGGATCAAGGCTACACCTTC. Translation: CASRLGYRTGDQGYTF.

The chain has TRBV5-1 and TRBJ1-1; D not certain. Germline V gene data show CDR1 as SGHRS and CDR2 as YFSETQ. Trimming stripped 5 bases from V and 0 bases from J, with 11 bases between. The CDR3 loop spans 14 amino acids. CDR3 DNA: TGCGCCAGCAGTGTTGGCAACATGAACACTGAAGCTTTCTTT. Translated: CASSVGNMNTEAFF.

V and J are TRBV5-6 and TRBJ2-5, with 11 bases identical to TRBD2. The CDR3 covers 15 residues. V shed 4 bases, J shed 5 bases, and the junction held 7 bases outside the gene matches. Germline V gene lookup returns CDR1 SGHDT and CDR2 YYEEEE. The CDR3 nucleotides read TGTGCCAGCAGCCCTGGTGCTAGCGGGAGGGAGACCCAGTACTTC. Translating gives CASSPGASGRETQYF.

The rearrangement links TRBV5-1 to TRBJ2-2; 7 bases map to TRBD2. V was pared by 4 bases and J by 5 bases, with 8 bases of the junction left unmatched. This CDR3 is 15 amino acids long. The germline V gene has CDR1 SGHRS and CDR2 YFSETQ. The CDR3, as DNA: TGCGCCAGCAGCCCTAGCGGAGGAGGGACCGGGGAGCTGTTTTTT. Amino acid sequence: CASSPSGGGTGELFF.

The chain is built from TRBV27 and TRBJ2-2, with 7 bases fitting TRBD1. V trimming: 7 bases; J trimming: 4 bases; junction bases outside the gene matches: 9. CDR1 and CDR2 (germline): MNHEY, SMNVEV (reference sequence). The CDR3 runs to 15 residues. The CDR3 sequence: CASKQGQTFTGELFF. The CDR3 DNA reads TGTGCCAGCAAACAGGGACAGACCTTCACCGGGGAGCTGTTTTTT.

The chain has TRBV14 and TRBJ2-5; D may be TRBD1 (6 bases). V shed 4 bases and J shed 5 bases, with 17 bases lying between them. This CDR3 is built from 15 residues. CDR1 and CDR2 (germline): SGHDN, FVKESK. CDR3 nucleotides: TGTGCCAGCAGCCCAGCAACAGGGAACAGGGAGACCCAGTACTTC. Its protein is CASSPATGNRETQYF.

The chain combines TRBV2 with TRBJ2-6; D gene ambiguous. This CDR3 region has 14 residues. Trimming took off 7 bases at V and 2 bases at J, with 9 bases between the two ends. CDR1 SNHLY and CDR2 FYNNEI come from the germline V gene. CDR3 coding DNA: TGTGCCAGCAATCCCCCAGCTGGGGCCAACGTCCTGACTTTC. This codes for CASNPPAGANVLTF.

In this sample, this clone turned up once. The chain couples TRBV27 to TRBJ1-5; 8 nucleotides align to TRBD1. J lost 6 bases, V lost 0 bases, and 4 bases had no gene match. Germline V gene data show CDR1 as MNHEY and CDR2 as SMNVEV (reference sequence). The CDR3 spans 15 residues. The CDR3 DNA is TGTGCCAGCAGTTTATCCTACAGGGGGGGTCAGCCCCAGCATTTT. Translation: CASSLSYRGGQPQHF.